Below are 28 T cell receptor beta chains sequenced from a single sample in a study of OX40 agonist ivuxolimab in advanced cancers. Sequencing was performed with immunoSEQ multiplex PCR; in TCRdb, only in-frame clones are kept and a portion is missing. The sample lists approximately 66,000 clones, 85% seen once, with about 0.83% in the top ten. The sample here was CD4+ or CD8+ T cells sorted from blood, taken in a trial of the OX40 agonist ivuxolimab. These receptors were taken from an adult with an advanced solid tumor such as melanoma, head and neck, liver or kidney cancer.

CDR3 region: CASSEAGGTQYF. The CDR3 DNA sequence: TGTGCCAGCAGTGAAGCGGGAGGGACCCAGTACTTC. This chain joins TRBV2 and TRBJ2-5, with a tentative D call TRBD2 (6 bases). This CDR3 has 12 residues. V lost 0 bases and J 7 bases, leaving 6 bases between the germline ends. Per germline, CDR1 SNHLY and CDR2 FYNNEI.

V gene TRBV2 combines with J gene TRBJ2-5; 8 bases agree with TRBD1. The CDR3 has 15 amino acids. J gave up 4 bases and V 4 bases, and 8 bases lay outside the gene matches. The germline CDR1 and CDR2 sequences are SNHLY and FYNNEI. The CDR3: CASSALAGGRETQYF. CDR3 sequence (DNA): TGTGCCAGCAGTGCGTTAGCAGGGGGCAGAGAGACCCAGTACTTC.

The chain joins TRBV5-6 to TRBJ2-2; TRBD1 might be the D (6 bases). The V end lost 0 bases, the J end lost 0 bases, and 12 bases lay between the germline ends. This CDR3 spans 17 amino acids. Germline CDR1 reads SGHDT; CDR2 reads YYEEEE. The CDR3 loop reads CASSLGQQGPNTGELFF. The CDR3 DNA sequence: TGTGCCAGCAGCTTGGGGCAACAGGGACCGAACACCGGGGAGCTGTTTTTT.

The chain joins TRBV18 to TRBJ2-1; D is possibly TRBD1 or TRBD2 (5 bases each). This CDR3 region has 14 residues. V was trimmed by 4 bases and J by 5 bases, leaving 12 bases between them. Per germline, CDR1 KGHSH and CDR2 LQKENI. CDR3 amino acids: CASSRRDRNNEQFF. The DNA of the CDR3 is TGTGCCAGCTCACGCCGGGACCGGAACAATGAGCAGTTCTTC.

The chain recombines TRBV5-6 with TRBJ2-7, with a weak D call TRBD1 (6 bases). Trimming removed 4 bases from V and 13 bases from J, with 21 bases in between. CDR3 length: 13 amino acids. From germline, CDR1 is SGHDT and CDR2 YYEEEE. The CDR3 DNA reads TGTGCCAGCAGCAAGACAGGAGCTCTAAGTGAATACTTC. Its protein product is CASSKTGALSEYF.

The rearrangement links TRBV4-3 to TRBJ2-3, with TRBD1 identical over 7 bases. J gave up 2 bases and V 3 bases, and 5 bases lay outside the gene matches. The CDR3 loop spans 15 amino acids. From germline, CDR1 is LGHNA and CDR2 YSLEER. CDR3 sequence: CASSHGDSDTDTQYF. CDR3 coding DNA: TGCGCCAGCAGCCATGGGGACAGTGACACAGATACGCAGTATTTT.

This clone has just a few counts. CDR3 DNA sequence: TGTGCCAGCAGCTTAGACAAGGGTAGCTATGGCTACACCTTC. Translation: CASSLDKGSYGYTF. V usage is TRBV7-2 and J usage is TRBJ1-2; D remains ambiguous. This CDR3 comprises 14 residues. Germline V gene lookup returns CDR1 SGHTA and CDR2 FQGNSA. V gave up 1 base and J gave up 4 bases, with 10 bases separating them.

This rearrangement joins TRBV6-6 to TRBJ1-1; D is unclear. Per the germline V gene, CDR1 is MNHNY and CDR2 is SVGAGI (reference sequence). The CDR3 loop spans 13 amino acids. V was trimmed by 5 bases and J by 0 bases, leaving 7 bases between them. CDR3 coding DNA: TGTGCCAGCAGTAGGCCCTTGAACACTGAAGCTTTCTTT. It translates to CASSRPLNTEAFF.

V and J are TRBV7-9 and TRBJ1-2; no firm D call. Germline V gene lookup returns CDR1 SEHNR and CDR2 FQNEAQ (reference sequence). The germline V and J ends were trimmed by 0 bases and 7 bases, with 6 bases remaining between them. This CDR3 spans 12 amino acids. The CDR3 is CASSLAESGYTF. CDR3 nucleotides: TGTGCCAGCAGCTTAGCGGAGAGTGGCTACACCTTC.

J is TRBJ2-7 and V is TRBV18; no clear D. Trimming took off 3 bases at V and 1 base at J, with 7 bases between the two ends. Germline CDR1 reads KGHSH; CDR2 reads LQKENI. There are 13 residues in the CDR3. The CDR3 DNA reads TGTGCCAGCTCACCGGGTGTTTCCTACGAGCAGTACTTC. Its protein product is CASSPGVSYEQYF.

Here the CDR3 DNA reads TGTGCCTGGGTGACTAGCGGGAGCTACGAGCAGTACTTC. Its translation is CAWVTSGSYEQYF. The chain recombines TRBV30 with TRBJ2-7, with 12 bases identical to TRBD2. The CDR3 spans 13 residues. J gave up 3 bases and V 5 bases, and 2 bases lay outside the gene matches. CDR1 is GTSNPN and CDR2 is SVGIG in the germline V gene (reference sequence).

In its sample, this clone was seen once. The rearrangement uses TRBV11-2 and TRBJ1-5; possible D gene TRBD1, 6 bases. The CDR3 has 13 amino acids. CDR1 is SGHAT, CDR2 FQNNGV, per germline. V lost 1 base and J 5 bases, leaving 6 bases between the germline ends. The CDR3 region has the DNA TGTGCCAGCAGCTTAGCAGGGGATCAGCCCCAGCATTTT. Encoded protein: CASSLAGDQPQHF. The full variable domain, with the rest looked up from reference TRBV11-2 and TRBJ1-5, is EAGVAQSPRYKIIEKRQSVAFWCNPISGHATLYWYQQILGQGPKLLIQFQNNGVVDDSQLPKDRFSAERLKGVDSTLKIQPAKLEDSAVYLCASSLAGDQPQHFGDGTRLSIL.

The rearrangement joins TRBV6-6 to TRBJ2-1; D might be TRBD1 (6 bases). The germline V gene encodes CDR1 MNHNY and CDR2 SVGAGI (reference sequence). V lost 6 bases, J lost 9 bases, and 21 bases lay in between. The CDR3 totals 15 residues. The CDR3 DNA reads TGTGCCAGCAGACTACAGGGTTTTCCATCTGGTGAGCAGTTCTTC. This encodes CASRLQGFPSGEQFF.

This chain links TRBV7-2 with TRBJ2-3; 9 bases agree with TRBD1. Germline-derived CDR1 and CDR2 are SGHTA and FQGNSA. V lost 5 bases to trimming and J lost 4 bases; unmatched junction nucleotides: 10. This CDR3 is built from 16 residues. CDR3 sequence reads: CASSQSGTGKSDTQYF. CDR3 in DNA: TGTGCCAGCAGCCAATCCGGGACAGGGAAATCAGATACGCAGTATTTT.

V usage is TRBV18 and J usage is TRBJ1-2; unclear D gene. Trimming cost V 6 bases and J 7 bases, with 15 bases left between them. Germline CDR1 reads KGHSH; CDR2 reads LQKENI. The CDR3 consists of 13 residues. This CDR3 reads CASSLDTNGGYTF. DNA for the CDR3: TGTGCCAGCTCTCTCGACACAAACGGTGGCTACACCTTC. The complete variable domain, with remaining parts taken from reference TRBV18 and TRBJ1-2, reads NAGVMQNPRHLVRRRGQEARLRCSPMKGHSHVYWYRQLPEEGLKFMVYLQKENIIDESGMPKERFSAEFPKEGPSILRIQQVVRGDSAAYFCASSLDTNGGYTFGSGTRLTVV.

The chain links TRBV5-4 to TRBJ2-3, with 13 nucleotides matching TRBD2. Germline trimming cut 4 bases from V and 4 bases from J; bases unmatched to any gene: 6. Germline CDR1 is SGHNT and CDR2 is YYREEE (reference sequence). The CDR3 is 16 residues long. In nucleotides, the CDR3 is TGTGCCAGCAGCCCCGGACTAGCGGGGGTCTCAGATACGCAGTATTTT. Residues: CASSPGLAGVSDTQYF.

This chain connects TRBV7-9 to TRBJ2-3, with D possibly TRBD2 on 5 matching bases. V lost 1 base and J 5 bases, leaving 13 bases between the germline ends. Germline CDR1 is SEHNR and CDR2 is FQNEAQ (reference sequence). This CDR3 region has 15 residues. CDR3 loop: CASSLGGYDGDTQYF. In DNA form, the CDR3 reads TGTGCCAGCAGCTTAGGAGGGTACGATGGAGATACGCAGTATTTT.

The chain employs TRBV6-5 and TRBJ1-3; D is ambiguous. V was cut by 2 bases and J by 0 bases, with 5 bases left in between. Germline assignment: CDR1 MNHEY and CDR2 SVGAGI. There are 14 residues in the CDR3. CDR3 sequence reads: CASSYEGSGNTIYF. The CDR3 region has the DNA TGTGCCAGCAGTTACGAGGGCTCTGGAAACACCATATATTTT.

DNA for the CDR3: TGTGCCAGTAGTAGCACGAGTCTCAGTAATTACAATGAGCAGTTCTTC. Residues: CASSSTSLSNYNEQFF. The chain links TRBV19 to TRBJ2-1; D is uncertain. The germline CDR1 and CDR2 sequences are LNHDA and SQIVND (reference sequence). Trimming pared 4 bases from V and 4 bases from J, leaving 17 bases between. This CDR3 is built from 16 residues.

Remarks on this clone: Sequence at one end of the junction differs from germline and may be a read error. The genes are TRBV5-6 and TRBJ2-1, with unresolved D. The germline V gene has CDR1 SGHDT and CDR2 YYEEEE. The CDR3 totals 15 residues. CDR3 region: CASSTQQHSHNEQFF. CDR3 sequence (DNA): TGTGCCAGCAGCACCCAACAACACTCCCACAATGAGCAGTTCTTC.

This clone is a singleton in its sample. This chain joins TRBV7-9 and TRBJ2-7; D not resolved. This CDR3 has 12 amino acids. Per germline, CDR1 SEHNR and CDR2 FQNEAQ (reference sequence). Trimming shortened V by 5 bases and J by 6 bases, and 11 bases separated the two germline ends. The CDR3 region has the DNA TGTGCCAGCAGCCCCCGAGGTGGCGAGCAGTACTTC. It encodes CASSPRGGEQYF.

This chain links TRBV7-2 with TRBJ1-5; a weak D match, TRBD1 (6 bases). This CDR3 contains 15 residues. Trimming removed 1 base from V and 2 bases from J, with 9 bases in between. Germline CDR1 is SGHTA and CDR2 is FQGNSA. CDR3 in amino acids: CASSLVHRGNQPQHF. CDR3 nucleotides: TGTGCCAGCAGCTTAGTCCACAGGGGCAATCAGCCCCAGCATTTT.

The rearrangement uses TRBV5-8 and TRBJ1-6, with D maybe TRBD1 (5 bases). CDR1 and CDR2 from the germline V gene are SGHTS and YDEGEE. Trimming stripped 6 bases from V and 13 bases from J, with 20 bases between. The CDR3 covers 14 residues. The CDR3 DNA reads TGTGCCAGCAACCCTGGGACCGAACAAGGGCCCCTCCACTTT. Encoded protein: CASNPGTEQGPLHF.

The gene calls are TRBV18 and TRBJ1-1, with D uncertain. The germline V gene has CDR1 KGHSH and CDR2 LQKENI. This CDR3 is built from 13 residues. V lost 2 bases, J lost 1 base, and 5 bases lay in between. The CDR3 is CASSPGRNTEAFF. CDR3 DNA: TGTGCCAGCTCACCAGGGAGGAACACTGAAGCTTTCTTT.

CDR3 sequence: CASSSFGRNPYEQYF. The CDR3 region has the DNA TGTGCCAGCAGTTCATTTGGACGGAACCCCTACGAGCAGTACTTC. The J gene is TRBJ2-7, the V gene TRBV28, with no clear D. The ends were cut back, 4 bases at V and 2 bases at J, with 15 bases in the middle. The CDR3 is 15 amino acids. CDR1 is MDHEN and CDR2 is SYDVKM in the germline V gene.

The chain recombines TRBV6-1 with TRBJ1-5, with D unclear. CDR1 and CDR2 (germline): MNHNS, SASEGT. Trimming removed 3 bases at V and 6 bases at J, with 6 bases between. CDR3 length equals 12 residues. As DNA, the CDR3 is TGTGCCAGCAGTGAGACGAGTCAGCCCCAGCATTTT. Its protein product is CASSETSQPQHF.

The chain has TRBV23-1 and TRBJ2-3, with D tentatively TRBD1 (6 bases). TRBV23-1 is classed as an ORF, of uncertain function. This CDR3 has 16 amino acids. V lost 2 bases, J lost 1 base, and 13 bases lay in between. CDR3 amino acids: CASSQARGGRTDTQYF. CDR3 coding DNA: TGCGCCAGCAGTCAAGCGAGAGGGGGTCGCACAGATACGCAGTATTTT.

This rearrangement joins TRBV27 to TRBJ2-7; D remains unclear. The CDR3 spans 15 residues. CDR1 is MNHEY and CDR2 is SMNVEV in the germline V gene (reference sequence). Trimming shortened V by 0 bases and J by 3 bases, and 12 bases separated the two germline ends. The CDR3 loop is CASSLSKVGVYEQYF. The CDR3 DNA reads TGTGCCAGCAGTTTATCAAAGGTTGGGGTCTACGAGCAGTACTTC.